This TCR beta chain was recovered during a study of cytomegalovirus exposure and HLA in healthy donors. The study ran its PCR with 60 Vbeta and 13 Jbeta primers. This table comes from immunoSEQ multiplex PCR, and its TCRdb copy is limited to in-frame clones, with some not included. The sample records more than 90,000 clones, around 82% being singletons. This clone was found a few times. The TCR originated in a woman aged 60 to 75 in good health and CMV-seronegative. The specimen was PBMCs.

CDR3 nucleotides: TGTGCCAGCAGATTTTCCAGGGGGCAATTCGATGGCTACACCTTC. Protein product: CASRFSRGQFDGYTF. V gene TRBV7-2 combines with J gene TRBJ1-2; 8 bases agree with TRBD1. The CDR3 spans 15 residues. CDR1 and CDR2 (germline): SGHTA, FQGNSA. V dropped 6 bases and J dropped 6; count of bases not matched to a gene: 12.